This TCR beta chain was observed in a study of blood T cells in healthy people across ages. Broader study findings: Expanded clonotype changes were possibly confounded by unknown donor CMV status.

The use of a sample-barcoded 5' primer and a J-beta primer mix characterized a second PCR of about 6 to 12 cycles. Every cDNA molecule bore a tag from a template-switch adaptor containing 12 random nucleotides. Each CDR3 protein gets one entry after TCRdb re-called the 5' RACE reads with MiXCR. The table shows approximately 800,000 distinct CDR3 sequences, with 55% to 75% occurring only once. Each sample used at least 6 million PBMCs. Germline V gene data show CDR1 as SGHNT and CDR2 as YENEEA. The CDR3 length is 15 residues. About this clonotype: Antigen unknown. A read error may account for a junction end that differs from germline.

The sample taken for sequencing was blood. This chain links TRBV11-3 with TRBJ2-1; tentative D call: TRBD2 (7 bases). The receptor's source is a man in his thirties or forties in good health. CDR3 DNA: TGTGCCAGCAGCTTAGAGGGGGGGCTGTACAATGAGCGGTTCTTC. Translating it yields CASSLEGGLYNERFF. Full variable domain (remainder filled in from reference TRBV11-3 and TRBJ2-1): EAGVVQSPRYKIIEKKQPVAFWCNPISGHNTLYWYLQNLGQGPELLIRYENEEAVDDSQLPKDRFSAERLKGVDSTLKIQPAELGDSAVYLCASSLEGGLYNERFFGPGTRLTVL.